The clone carrying this T cell receptor (beta chain) was counted once. The table came from immunoSEQ multiplex PCR; TCRdb's copy has only in-frame clones and leaves some out. The data show about 170,000 clones, 80% to 90% seen once. Germline CDR1 and CDR2: SGHAT and FQNNGV. The germline V and J ends were trimmed by 4 bases and 3 bases, with 24 bases remaining between them. The CDR3 loop spans 19 amino acids. The sample is drawn from a study of control samples from healthy donors and cancer patients. The J gene is TRBJ1-4, the V gene TRBV11-2, with D hard to call. The clonotype was recovered from a woman aged 25 to 45 in good health. The specimen sequenced was blood. CDR3 protein: CASSYVRTLVMGANEKLFF. CDR3 DNA: TGTGCCAGCAGCTACGTTAGGACTCTGGTCATGGGAGCTAATGAAAAACTGTTTTTT.